This T cell receptor (beta chain) was observed in a study of blood T cells in healthy people across ages. With a J-beta primer mix and a sample-barcoded 5' primer, a second PCR ran about 7 to 11 cycles. TCRdb ran MiXCR on the 5' RACE reads and lists one entry per CDR3 protein. Of some 1.5 million distinct CDR3 sequences in the sample, 42% were seen once. V was shortened by 2 bases and J by 1 base, with 11 bases between the two germline ends. This CDR3 contains 16 residues. Germline CDR1 and CDR2: MGHDK and SYGVNS. This sequence originates from a young woman in good health. The sequencing input was blood. V is TRBV25-1 and J is TRBJ2-2; D unclear. DNA of the CDR3: TGTGCCAGCAGTGAACTGATGGGTGGGAACACCGGGGAGCTGTTTTTT. Translation gives CASSELMGGNTGELFF.